Below, 30 T cell receptor beta chains from the same sample are listed, as sequenced in a study of cytomegalovirus exposure and HLA in healthy donors. The PCR was carried out with 60 Vbeta primers and 13 Jbeta primers. This table comes from immunoSEQ multiplex PCR, and its TCRdb copy is limited to in-frame clones, with some not included. The table has approximately 190,000 clones, approximately 80% seen once. Specimen: PBMCs. Every receptor here comes from a boy aged 2 to 10 in good health and CMV-seronegative.

The V call is TRBV2, the J call TRBJ2-7; TRBD1 is a possible D gene (6 bases). There are 12 residues in the CDR3. Germline CDR1 reads SNHLY; CDR2 reads FYNNEI. The V end was cut by 6 bases, the J end by 6 bases, with 12 bases between. The CDR3 here is CASSNRVGEQYF. The CDR3 DNA is TGTGCCAGCAGCAACAGGGTCGGCGAGCAGTACTTC. Combining the CDR3 with reference TRBV2 and TRBJ2-7 gives the whole variable domain EPEVTQTPSHQVTQMGQEVILRCVPISNHLYFYWYRQILGQKVEFLVSFYNNEISEKSEIFDDQFSVERPDGSNFTLKIRSTKLEDSAMYFCASSNRVGEQYFGPGTRLTVT.

The rearrangement links TRBV4-1 to TRBJ2-4, with 8 bases lining up with TRBD1. Per the germline V gene, CDR1 is MGHRA and CDR2 is YSYEKL. CDR3 length equals 16 residues. V shed 0 bases and J 6 bases; nucleotides not matched to a gene: 7. The CDR3, as DNA: TGCGCCAGCAGCCAAGAGTCCAGGGGGCTTTTAAACATTCAGTACTTC. It codes for CASSQESRGLLNIQYF.

The table lists this clone with a few counts. The chain couples TRBV7-9 to TRBJ2-1; 8 bases align to TRBD2. Per germline, CDR1 SEHNR and CDR2 FQNEAQ (reference sequence). The CDR3 extends over 16 amino acids. The J segment lost 4 bases and the V segment lost 5 bases, leaving 10 bases of the junction unmatched. The CDR3 sequence: CASSQLSGAEYNEQFF. Written as DNA, the CDR3 is TGTGCCAGCAGCCAACTTAGCGGGGCCGAATACAATGAGCAGTTCTTC.

Points on this clone: Other DNA sequences within the sample encode an identical CDR3. The chain uses TRBV5-1 and TRBJ2-3; the D is unclear. V was trimmed by 4 bases and J by 3 bases, leaving 15 bases between them. Germline values: CDR1 SGHRS, CDR2 YFSETQ. The CDR3 has 15 amino acids. The CDR3 DNA sequence: TGCGCCAGCAGCGCAGACCAGACATATACAGATACGCAGTATTTT. Protein: CASSADQTYTDTQYF.

This clone appeared a single time. The chain is built from TRBV6-5 and TRBJ2-7; TRBD2 agrees at 7 bases. Trimming at V came to 6 bases and at J to 2 bases, leaving 4 bases not matched to a gene. Germline V gene lookup returns CDR1 MNHEY and CDR2 SVGAGI. The CDR3 length is 13 residues. CDR3 protein: CASSSTSTYEQYF. The CDR3 DNA is TGTGCCAGCAGCTCGACTAGCACCTACGAGCAGTACTTC.

This clone was counted a single time. The J gene is TRBJ1-6, the V gene TRBV27; the D gene is possibly TRBD1 (5 bases). With 5 bases removed from V and 7 bases from J, the gap between germline ends came to 15 bases. Germline assignment: CDR1 MNHEY and CDR2 SMNVEV (reference sequence). There are 15 residues in the CDR3. The CDR3 sequence is CASSGAAERNSPLHF. The CDR3 DNA reads as TGTGCCAGCAGTGGGGCCGCAGAACGAAATTCACCCCTCCACTTT.

The chain employs TRBV18 and TRBJ2-3, with TRBD2 identical over 8 bases. Germline V gene lookup returns CDR1 KGHSH and CDR2 LQKENI. Germline trimming cut 1 base from V and 10 bases from J; bases unmatched to any gene: 16. CDR3 length: 17 amino acids. CDR3 DNA sequence: TGTGCCAGCTCACCACTCCCGGCAGCGGGGGCCCCGGTGGCGCAGTATTTT. Its protein product is CASSPLPAAGAPVAQYF.

This chain uses TRBV7-6 with TRBJ1-2, with TRBD1 as a possible D gene (6 bases). Germline V gene lookup returns CDR1 SGHVS and CDR2 FNYEAQ. The CDR3 length is 14 residues. V was shortened by 4 bases and J by 8 bases, with 17 bases between the two germline ends. The CDR3 DNA is TGTGCCAGCAGCTCCCCCCGGGGGGGCGACGGCTACACCTTC. It translates to CASSSPRGGDGYTF.

This chain joins TRBV9 and TRBJ1-4, with a tentative D call TRBD1 (6 bases). V was pared by 1 base and J by 1 base, with 14 bases between. Germline V gene sequence: CDR1 SGDLS, CDR2 YYNGEE. This CDR3 spans 17 amino acids. This chain's CDR3 is CASSVCAPDRTNEKLFF. In DNA form, the CDR3 reads TGTGCCAGCAGCGTATGCGCCCCGGACAGAACTAATGAAAAACTGTTTTTT.

The gene calls are TRBV11-2 and TRBJ2-5; 13 nucleotides match TRBD2. The CDR3 covers 19 residues. J lost 0 bases, V lost 5 bases, and 12 bases had no gene match. The germline gives CDR1 SGHAT, CDR2 FQNNGV. The CDR3 DNA reads TGTGCCAGCAGCCTTAGGGTACTAGCGGGGGGGACGTACCAAGAGACCCAGTACTTC. It translates to CASSLRVLAGGTYQETQYF.

The rearrangement uses TRBV5-4 and TRBJ1-2; TRBD1 aligns across 7 bases. The junction had 3 bases not matched to a gene; V was cut back by 4 bases and J by 6 bases. The CDR3 runs to 12 residues. The V gene's germline CDR1 is SGHNT and CDR2 YYREEE (reference sequence). The CDR3 sequence: CASSVDRDGYTF. DNA for the CDR3: TGTGCCAGCAGCGTCGACAGGGATGGCTACACCTTC.

This clone was counted once. The CDR3 protein is CASRETGLAGPLEWEQYF. CDR3 coding DNA: TGTGCCAGCAGGGAAACGGGACTAGCGGGGCCATTGGAGTGGGAGCAGTACTTC. The rearrangement joins TRBV6-1 to TRBJ2-7, with 13 bases aligning to TRBD2. CDR1 MNHNS and CDR2 SASEGT come from the germline V gene. CDR3 size: 18 residues. The V and J ends lost 6 bases and 7 bases, in that order; junction bases with no gene match: 18.

This clone was recorded a few times. The chain recombines TRBV10-2 with TRBJ1-6, with 7 bases that match TRBD1. V lost 7 bases to trimming and J lost 6 bases; unmatched junction nucleotides: 12. The CDR3 has 16 amino acids. CDR1 and CDR2 from the germline V gene are WSHSY and SAAADI. The CDR3 bases are TGCGCCAGCACCCCGACAGGGAGTAGGGTTAATTCACCCCTCCACTTT. This codes for CASTPTGSRVNSPLHF.

This clone turned up a few times. This chain joins TRBV7-2 and TRBJ1-4; D is uncertain. V dropped 3 bases and J dropped 5 bases, with 10 bases sitting between them. CDR1 SGHTA and CDR2 FQGNSA come from the germline V gene. The CDR3 runs to 14 residues. CDR3 sequence reads: CASSFGIENEKLFF. CDR3 nucleotide sequence: TGTGCCAGCAGCTTCGGGATTGAGAATGAAAAACTGTTTTTT.

V and J are TRBV10-3 and TRBJ1-1; TRBD1 agrees at 7 bases. The germline V gene has CDR1 ENHRY and CDR2 SYGVKD. Trimming cost V 0 bases and J 7 bases; bases outside gene matches: 8. This CDR3 is 15 amino acids long. The CDR3 sequence is CAISESEGGVGEAFF. The DNA for the CDR3 is TGTGCCATCAGTGAGTCCGAAGGGGGCGTAGGTGAAGCTTTCTTT.

This clone occurred once. This chain uses TRBV6-5 with TRBJ1-2; maybe TRBD1 (6 bases). V was pared by 6 bases and J by 7 bases, with 12 bases between. Germline CDR1 MNHEY, CDR2 SVGAGI. The CDR3 is made up of 12 amino acids. The CDR3 DNA follows: TGTGCCAGCAGCCACAGGGATTCTGGCTACACCTTC. Translated, it gives CASSHRDSGYTF.

The V and J genes are TRBV7-2 and TRBJ1-1, with 7 bases identical to TRBD1. V was pared by 5 bases and J by 5 bases, with 14 bases of the junction left unmatched. The CDR3 length is 16 residues. CDR1 SGHTA and CDR2 FQGNSA come from the germline V gene. The CDR3 protein is CASSPPYWGRGTEAFF. The CDR3 DNA follows: TGTGCCAGCAGCCCACCTTATTGGGGCAGGGGGACTGAAGCTTTCTTT.

This clone was seen just once. The rearrangement joins TRBV4-2 to TRBJ1-1; tentatively, D is TRBD1 (5 bases). The CDR3 is 14 residues long. Germline V gene lookup returns CDR1 LGHNA and CDR2 YNFKEQ. Trimming cost V 1 base and J 5 bases, with 11 bases left between them. CDR3 protein: CASSQAGGTTEAFF. The CDR3 DNA sequence: TGTGCCAGCAGCCAAGCCGGGGGGACGACTGAAGCTTTCTTT.

The chain has TRBV6-5 and TRBJ2-7; 9 bases align to TRBD1. CDR1 is MNHEY, CDR2 SVGAGI, per germline. Trimming cost V 3 bases and J 5 bases; bases outside gene matches: 2. The CDR3 sequence is 13 residues long. The CDR3 DNA follows: TGTGCCAGCAGTTATACAGGGGGCCACGAGCAGTACTTC. It encodes CASSYTGGHEQYF.

In this sample, this clone turned up a few times. This chain uses TRBV7-2 with TRBJ2-2; 9 bases are shared with TRBD2. The junction had 4 bases not matched to a gene; V was cut back by 2 bases and J by 0 bases. Looked up from germline, CDR1 is SGHTA and CDR2 is FQGNSA. The CDR3 covers 17 residues. The CDR3 DNA reads as TGTGCCAGCAGCTTACTAGCGGGGCCTGCGAACACCGGGGAGCTGTTTTTT. It is translated as CASSLLAGPANTGELFF.

The rearrangement links TRBV30 to TRBJ1-2, with no clear D. V lost 0 bases and J 7 bases, leaving 15 bases between the germline ends. Per germline, CDR1 GTSNPN and CDR2 SVGIG (reference sequence). This CDR3 region has 14 residues. The CDR3 spells CAWSVTRGYRGYTF. The CDR3 DNA reads TGTGCCTGGAGTGTGACCAGAGGGTATCGTGGCTACACCTTC.

This chain uses TRBV6-5 with TRBJ2-3, with 9 bases lining up with TRBD2. Germline V gene lookup returns CDR1 MNHEY and CDR2 SVGAGI. J gave up 6 bases and V 2 bases, and 3 bases lay outside the gene matches. The CDR3 sequence is 14 residues long. Written as DNA, the CDR3 is TGTGCCAGCAGTTACCGCGGGGGGGGCGATACGCAGTATTTT. Protein product: CASSYRGGGDTQYF.

The chain combines TRBV9 with TRBJ2-5, with D perhaps matching TRBD2 (7 bases). The J call could be wrong; TRBJ2-7 is a better fit for the DNA end. This CDR3 is 15 amino acids long. Germline V CDR1 and CDR2: SGDLS, YYNGEE. The CDR3 coding sequence is TGTGCCAGCAGTGTCTCGGGGGGCACGTCCTACGAGCAGTACTTC. Its translation: CASSVSGGTSYEQYF.

The CDR3 coding sequence is TGTGCCAGCAGTTCGCAGGGCTACGAGCAGTACTTC. Translated, it gives CASSSQGYEQYF. This rearrangement joins TRBV27 to TRBJ2-7, with a possible D match to TRBD1 (5 bases). Trimming took off 4 bases at V and 3 bases at J, with 7 bases between the two ends. CDR3 length: 12 residues. CDR1 is MNHEY and CDR2 is SMNVEV in the germline V gene (reference sequence).

This clone has just one count. The rearrangement uses TRBV7-8 and TRBJ1-6; 10 nucleotides agree with TRBD1. The CDR3 has 18 residues. V lost 5 bases and J lost 9; bases outside the gene matches: 16. The germline gives CDR1 SGHVS, CDR2 FQNEAQ. The CDR3 sequence is CASSEGQGNTNRGSPLHF. CDR3 coding DNA: TGTGCCAGCAGCGAGGGACAGGGGAATACAAATCGAGGTTCACCCCTCCACTTT.

The rearrangement links TRBV5-5 to TRBJ2-3; D gene unclear. CDR1 and CDR2 (germline): SGHKS, YYEKEE (reference sequence). This CDR3 contains 13 residues. V was cut by 1 base and J by 4 bases, with 7 bases left in between. The CDR3 DNA sequence: TGTGCCAGCAGCTTGATCCTAGCAGATACGCAGTATTTT. Translating it yields CASSLILADTQYF.

The chain employs TRBV29-1 and TRBJ1-2; possibly TRBD1 for D (6 bases). This CDR3 has 14 residues. CDR1 is SQVTM, CDR2 ANQGSEA, per germline. Trimming took off 5 bases at V and 4 bases at J, with 17 bases between the two ends. In DNA form, the CDR3 reads TGCAGCGTTATGGGATCGGGACAACTCTATGGCTACACCTTC. Protein product: CSVMGSGQLYGYTF.

CDR3 protein: CASSQQSGGFGEKLFF. The CDR3 nucleotides read TGCGCCAGCAGCCAACAGAGTGGGGGCTTCGGGGAAAAACTGTTTTTT. The genes are TRBV4-3 and TRBJ1-4, with D perhaps TRBD1 (6 bases). The CDR3 length is 16 residues. Germline lookup yields CDR1 LGHNA and CDR2 YSLEER. V was trimmed by 2 bases and J by 8 bases, leaving 18 bases between them.

This clone was recorded once. The chain joins TRBV6-5 to TRBJ2-5; D might be TRBD2 (5 bases). Trimming pared 6 bases from V and 6 bases from J, leaving 20 bases between. CDR3 length: 15 amino acids. In germline, CDR1 is MNHEY, CDR2 SVGAGI. In DNA, the CDR3 is TGTGCCAGCAGCCCTACTCCCGGGTCGGGAAAGACCCAGTACTTC. Its translation: CASSPTPGSGKTQYF.

The J gene is TRBJ2-3, the V gene TRBV9; D is perhaps TRBD2 (6 bases). The CDR3 has 15 residues. Trimming took off 3 bases at V and 3 bases at J, with 14 bases between the two ends. Germline V gene data show CDR1 as SGDLS and CDR2 as YYNGEE. The CDR3 loop is CASSAGGARTDTQYF. The CDR3 DNA sequence: TGTGCCAGCAGCGCAGGAGGGGCGAGGACAGATACGCAGTATTTT.